This T cell receptor beta chain is from a study of CD8+CD57+ T cells in acquired aplastic anemia. Using genomic DNA as the template, TCR beta VDJ and CDR3 profiling was carried out. From the reads, TCRdb called clonotypes with MiXCR, one entry per CDR3 protein. The sample consists of about 190,000 distinct CDR3 sequences, about 53% of them appearing once. CDR1 and CDR2 from the germline V gene are DFQATT and SNEGSKA (reference sequence). CDR3 size: 15 residues. Trimming removed 1 base from V and 2 bases from J; junction bases left unmatched: 6. This TCR was recovered from a human donor in good health, serving as a control. Sequencing input: sorted CD4+, CD8+, or CD8+CD57+ T cells (not recorded which) from PBMCs. V is TRBV20-1 and J is TRBJ2-5; TRBD2 aligns across 8 bases. The CDR3 coding sequence is TGCAGTGCTAGAGGGGCTAGCGGGTATCAAGAGACCCAGTACTTC. Protein: CSARGASGYQETQYF.